Reported below is one TCR beta chain. Its antigen is currently unknown. This CDR3 region has 13 residues. Germline CDR1 SGHVS, CDR2 FNYEAQ. Trimming removed 4 bases from V and 5 bases from J, with 9 bases in between. The assay was immunoSEQ multiplex PCR, and TCRdb's table has in-frame clones only and misses some. The data hold around 80,000 clones, with around 84% observed a single time. The sample belongs to a study of OX40 agonist ivuxolimab in advanced cancers. Broader study findings: Expanded clones tended on average to be more numerous among CD8+ T cells than CD4+. Low normalized T-cell clonal expansion was additionally recorded for some nonresponders.

The sequence derives from an adult with an advanced solid tumor such as melanoma, head and neck, liver or kidney cancer. The gene calls are TRBV7-6 and TRBJ1-5; no definite D call. The sample in question was CD4+ or CD8+ T cells sorted from blood, obtained in a trial of the OX40 agonist ivuxolimab. The CDR3 sequence is CASSSQPDQPQHF. CDR3 nucleotides: TGTGCCAGCAGCTCCCAACCAGATCAGCCCCAGCATTTT. The full variable domain, rest sourced from reference TRBV7-6 and TRBJ1-5, is GAGVSQSPRYKVTKRGQDVALRCDPISGHVSLYWYRQALGQGPEFLTYFNYEAQQDKSGLPNDRFSAERPEGSISTLTIQRTEQRDSAMYRCASSSQPDQPQHFGDGTRLSIL.